Presented here are 27 T cell receptor beta chains from one specimen sequenced in a study of beta chain bispecific antibodies for T cell cancers. Study-wide results and caveats: The leukemia cells, rather than normal T cells, gave most of the targeted TRBV signal.

Blood mononuclear cells were expanded for 2 to 3 days using either OKT3 anti-CD3 antibody or CD3/CD28 beads. What these receptors recognize is not known. TCRdb ran MiXCR on the 5' RACE reads and lists one entry per CDR3 protein. The sample records about 20,000 distinct CDR3 sequences, about 2.6% being singletons. Material: healthy donor T cells cultured with leukemia cells. The receptors shown here come from a human donor in good health. Some clones in this sample may be carry-over from other donors' samples.

This clonotype was picked up many times. This sequence joins TRBV11-2 and TRBJ2-2; D tentatively reads TRBD1 or TRBD2 (5 bases each). V was trimmed by 6 bases and J by 3 bases, leaving 17 bases between them. The CDR3 covers 16 residues. Looked up from germline, CDR1 is SGHAT and CDR2 is FQNNGV. CDR3 residues: CASRVSGTGYTGELFF. As DNA, the CDR3 is TGTGCCAGCAGAGTCTCCGGGACGGGGTACACCGGGGAGCTGTTTTTT.

This clonotype was seen repeatedly, ten times or more. This chain joins TRBV4-2 and TRBJ2-5, with 9 bases identical to TRBD2. The germline gives CDR1 LGHNA, CDR2 YNFKEQ. The CDR3 consists of 16 residues. After removal of 4 bases from V and 2 bases from J, the junction contained 8 bases not matched to a gene. CDR3 coding DNA: TGTGCCAGCAGCCCCCTAGGTAGCGGGAGTCAAGAGACCCAGTACTTC. Translated: CASSPLGSGSQETQYF.

The chain joins TRBV12-3 or TRBV12-4 to TRBJ2-3, with D possibly TRBD2 on 6 matching bases. CDR3 length equals 17 residues. V was clipped by 1 base and J by 6 bases, with 20 bases between them. DNA of the CDR3: TGTGCCAGCAGTTTAGGCCTCGGAGCTAGCGCTTACGATACGCAGTATTTT. The encoded protein is CASSLGLGASAYDTQYF.

This clonotype is classed as medium-sized. The rearrangement links TRBV20-1 to TRBJ2-1, with a possible D match to TRBD1 (5 bases). This CDR3 has 16 amino acids. Deletions cut 5 bases from V and 2 bases from J, with 19 bases between. In germline, CDR1 is DFQATT, CDR2 SNEGSKA (reference sequence). The CDR3 sequence: CSASPPGRTTYNEQFF. The CDR3 nucleotides are TGCAGTGCTTCCCCACCAGGGCGCACCACCTACAATGAGCAGTTCTTC.

This clonotype was recorded at least ten times. This chain uses TRBV5-1 with TRBJ2-3, with 7 positions matching TRBD2. CDR3 size: 16 residues. Trimming at V came to 0 bases and at J to 0 bases, leaving 4 bases not matched to a gene. Germline V gene data show CDR1 as SGHRS and CDR2 as YFSETQ. This CDR3 is CASSLDPAGSTDTQYF. For the CDR3, the DNA is TGCGCCAGCAGCTTGGATCCAGCGGGGAGCACAGATACGCAGTATTTT.

At least ten counts were recorded for this clonotype. The rearrangement uses TRBV7-9 and TRBJ1-3; D ambiguous. Deletions cut 5 bases from V and 4 bases from J, with 9 bases between. This CDR3 is built from 13 residues. The germline V gene has CDR1 SEHNR and CDR2 FQNEAQ (reference sequence). This CDR3 is CASSLGSGNTIYF. DNA for the CDR3: TGTGCCAGCAGCCTCGGATCGGGAAACACCATATATTTT.

This clonotype was observed at least ten times. The rearrangement joins TRBV18 to TRBJ2-7; 10 bases agree with TRBD1. CDR3 length equals 15 residues. Germline trimming cut 6 bases from V and 0 bases from J; bases unmatched to any gene: 5. Germline CDR1 KGHSH, CDR2 LQKENI. The CDR3 loop is CASSHGTGASYEQYF. CDR3 bases: TGTGCCAGCTCTCACGGGACAGGGGCCTCCTACGAGCAGTACTTC.

There are many counts of this clonotype. The J gene is TRBJ1-2, the V gene TRBV2; D is unclear. From germline, CDR1 is SNHLY and CDR2 FYNNEI. The CDR3 has 13 amino acids. V lost 1 base to trimming and J lost 4 bases, with 7 bases between them. DNA of the CDR3: TGTGCCAGCAGTGAAGGGGTGGGCTATGGCTACACCTTC. Translation: CASSEGVGYGYTF.

This clonotype was counted many times. The J gene is TRBJ2-5, the V gene TRBV5-1; either TRBD1 or TRBD2 may supply D (5 bases each). The CDR3 contains 13 residues. Looked up from germline, CDR1 is SGHRS and CDR2 is YFSETQ. Trimming left V 0 bases short and J 3 bases short, with 6 bases between. The CDR3: CASSLVGEETQYF. For the CDR3, the DNA is TGCGCCAGCAGCTTGGTGGGGGAAGAGACCCAGTACTTC.

The chain uses TRBV7-3 and TRBJ2-1, with 12 bases that match TRBD2. The CDR3 totals 16 residues. The germline gives CDR1 SGHTA, CDR2 FQGTGA. J was trimmed by 10 bases and V by 0 bases; bases with no gene match: 7. For the CDR3, the DNA is TGTGCCAGCAGCTTAACACCCGGCCTAGCGGGGGGGGAGCAGTTCTTC. Translated, it gives CASSLTPGLAGGEQFF.

This clonotype was found many times. V is TRBV7-9 and J is TRBJ2-5; 8 nucleotides match TRBD1. This CDR3 has 16 amino acids. The germline V gene encodes CDR1 SEHNR and CDR2 FQNEAQ (reference sequence). V lost 11 bases and J lost 5; bases outside the gene matches: 19. The CDR3 bases are TGTGCCGGTAAAAAAGGGACAGGAGAAGACGGGGAGACCCAGTACTTC. It specifies CAGKKGTGEDGETQYF.

This clonotype was found many times. The V and J genes are TRBV5-6 and TRBJ1-3, with D possibly TRBD1 on 5 matching bases. V was shortened by 3 bases and J by 0 bases, with 10 bases between the two germline ends. Germline CDR1 SGHDT, CDR2 YYEEEE. The length of the CDR3 is 15 residues. CDR3: CASSSGGSSGNTIYF. The CDR3 DNA is TGTGCCAGCAGCTCGGGGGGGAGCTCTGGAAACACCATATATTTT. Together with reference TRBV5-6 and TRBJ1-3, the CDR3 gives the full variable domain: DAGVTQSPTHLIKTRGQQVTLRCSPKSGHDTVSWYQQALGQGPQFIFQYYEEEERQRGNFPDRFSGHQFPNYSSELNVNALLLGDSALYLCASSSGGSSGNTIYFGEGSWLTVV.

At least ten counts were recorded for this clonotype. This sequence joins TRBV5-1 and TRBJ2-7; a possible D gene is TRBD1 (5 bases). CDR3 length: 15 residues. Per germline, CDR1 SGHRS and CDR2 YFSETQ. The V and J ends lost 4 bases and 3 bases respectively, with 17 bases between them. CDR3 in DNA: TGCGCCAGCAGCCCGACCCATCAGGGTAGCTACGAGCAGTACTTC. This sequence encodes CASSPTHQGSYEQYF.

This clonotype is medium-sized. CDR3 sequence reads: CASSLKLAGSYEQYF. CDR3 coding DNA: TGTGCCAGCAGTTTAAAGCTAGCGGGGTCCTACGAGCAGTACTTC. The chain uses TRBV27 and TRBJ2-7, with 9 positions matching TRBD2. The CDR3 has 15 residues. The V segment lost 2 bases and the J segment 1 base; nucleotides outside the gene matches: 3. Germline V gene data show CDR1 as MNHEY and CDR2 as SMNVEV (reference sequence).

This clonotype was counted between two and nine times. The chain has TRBV5-1 and TRBJ2-1; D call uncertain. The V and J ends lost 0 bases and 6 bases respectively, with 7 bases between them. The CDR3 is 13 residues long. Germline values: CDR1 SGHRS, CDR2 YFSETQ. CDR3 protein: CASSLEGTNEQFF. CDR3 in DNA: TGCGCCAGCAGCTTGGAGGGCACCAATGAGCAGTTCTTC.

The table lists this clonotype with many counts. J is TRBJ1-1 and V is TRBV20-1; weak D call: TRBD1 (6 bases). Between the trimmed V and J ends, which lost 6 bases and 6 bases, there was a span of 20 bases. CDR1 is DFQATT and CDR2 is SNEGSKA in the germline V gene (reference sequence). This CDR3 contains 14 residues. The CDR3 loop reads CSAPPLGGGPEAFF. In DNA form, the CDR3 reads TGCAGTGCCCCGCCTTTGGGCGGGGGGCCTGAAGCTTTCTTT.

There are many counts of this clonotype. CDR3 protein: CAISTSGGSREETQYF. For the CDR3, the DNA is TGTGCCATCAGTACTAGCGGGGGCTCCAGGGAGGAGACCCAGTACTTC. The chain joins TRBV10-3 to TRBJ2-5, with 11 bases identical to TRBD2. V was pared by 5 bases and J by 5 bases, with 10 bases of the junction left unmatched. The CDR3 consists of 16 residues. Germline-derived CDR1 and CDR2 are ENHRY and SYGVKD.

This clonotype was detected a few times. The J gene is TRBJ2-1, the V gene TRBV4-2; 10 nucleotides agree with TRBD2. Germline CDR1 LGHNA, CDR2 YNFKEQ. V trimming: 4 bases; J trimming: 2 bases; junction bases outside the gene matches: 5. This CDR3 is 16 amino acids long. The CDR3 DNA reads as TGTGCCAGCAGCCCGCAGCGGGGGGGGGCCTACAATGAGCAGTTCTTC. It codes for CASSPQRGGAYNEQFF.

This clonotype was seen at least ten times. The chain is built from TRBV15 and TRBJ2-1, with unresolved D. The CDR3 is 11 residues long. Trimming shortened V by 4 bases and J by 9 bases, and 7 bases separated the two germline ends. Germline lookup yields CDR1 LNHNV and CDR2 YYDKDF (reference sequence). CDR3 sequence reads: CATSTGLEQFF. In DNA form, the CDR3 reads TGTGCCACCAGCACAGGCCTTGAGCAGTTCTTC.

This clonotype turned up a few times. This chain uses TRBV28 with TRBJ1-1; no definite D call. This CDR3 comprises 15 residues. Per germline, CDR1 MDHEN and CDR2 SYDVKM. Between the trimmed V and J ends, which lost 3 bases and 2 bases, there was a span of 13 bases. The DNA for the CDR3 is TGTGCCAGCAGTTTTATCCCTCCAGAAAACACTGAAGCTTTCTTT. Its translation is CASSFIPPENTEAFF.

Ten or more counts support this clonotype. The chain carries TRBV10-3 and TRBJ1-5; 9 bases map to TRBD1. Germline V gives CDR1 ENHRY, CDR2 SYGVKD. The junction had 3 bases not matched to a gene; V was cut back by 8 bases and J by 4 bases. The CDR3 extends over 13 amino acids. Here the CDR3 reads CAIRDRENQPQHF. DNA for the CDR3: TGTGCCATCCGGGACAGGGAAAATCAGCCCCAGCATTTT.

This clonotype has at least ten counts. This rearrangement joins TRBV27 to TRBJ2-3; weak D call: TRBD1 (5 bases). The CDR3 is 14 residues long. The germline V and J ends were trimmed by 2 bases and 3 bases, with 9 bases remaining between them. Germline V lookup: CDR1 MNHEY, CDR2 SMNVEV (reference sequence). CDR3: CASSLQGATDTQYF. Written as DNA, the CDR3 is TGTGCCAGCAGTTTACAAGGGGCAACAGATACGCAGTATTTT.

This clonotype was detected many times. The genes are TRBV27 and TRBJ1-6; possible D gene TRBD1, 5 bases. CDR3 length: 12 residues. The germline gives CDR1 MNHEY, CDR2 SMNVEV (reference sequence). V lost 6 bases and J lost 14, with 14 bases in between. CDR3 amino acids: CASSPNMGALHF. CDR3 in DNA: TGTGCCAGCAGCCCGAATATGGGGGCCCTCCACTTT.

This clonotype was observed at least ten times. The CDR3 spells CAISEFRLNTEAFF. As DNA, the CDR3 is TGTGCCATCAGTGAGTTCAGATTGAACACTGAAGCTTTCTTT. This chain links TRBV10-3 with TRBJ1-1; D not resolved. The germline V and J ends were trimmed by 1 base and 0 bases, with 6 bases remaining between them. The CDR3 consists of 14 residues. CDR1 is ENHRY, CDR2 SYGVKD, per germline.

About this clonotype itself: A much larger clone sits a single nucleotide away, making a read error possible. The V and J genes are TRBV5-1 and TRBJ2-7; 10 bases map to TRBD1. Germline loops: CDR1 SGHRS, CDR2 YFSETQ. The CDR3 extends over 16 amino acids. CDR3 DNA sequence: TGCGCCAGCGGCTTCGGACAGGGGGTTGTAGCCTACGAGCAGTACTTC. Residues: CASGFGQGVVAYEQYF. Drawing the rest from reference TRBV5-1 and TRBJ2-7, the complete variable domain is KAGVTQTPRYLIKTRGQQVTLSCSPISGHRSVSWYQQTPGQGLQFLFEYFSETQRNKGNFPGRFSGRQFSNSRSEMNVSTLELGDSALYLCASGFGQGVVAYEQYFGPGTRLTVT.

In its sample, this clonotype was seen many times. The J gene is TRBJ1-1, the V gene TRBV3-1, with TRBD1 as a possible D gene (6 bases). The CDR3 is made up of 14 amino acids. V was pared by 2 bases and J by 7 bases, with 14 bases between. Germline V lookup: CDR1 LGHDT, CDR2 YNNKEL (reference sequence). The CDR3: CASSQQNRVGEAFF. CDR3 DNA: TGTGCCAGCAGCCAACAAAACAGGGTTGGTGAAGCTTTCTTT.

This clonotype was detected ten times or more. In DNA form, the CDR3 reads TGTGCCAGCAGCTTAGGGGGGCTCTTATCCTACAATGAGCAGTTCTTC. Amino acids: CASSLGGLLSYNEQFF. The chain is built from TRBV13 and TRBJ2-1, with D maybe TRBD1 (5 bases). The germline V gene has CDR1 PRHDT and CDR2 FYEKMQ (reference sequence). V was trimmed by 0 bases and J by 1 base, leaving 10 bases between them. CDR3 length equals 16 residues.